The T cell receptor (beta chain) under discussion was sequenced for a study of glioma-infiltrating T cells. TCR alpha and beta CDR3 regions were amplified from RNA using iRepertoire nested multiplex PCR. One-step reverse transcription and amplification started from around 100-400 ng of tissue mRNA or PBMC total RNA. TCRdb processed the multiplex PCR reads anew with MiXCR; each CDR3 protein has one entry. The profile shows roughly 100,000 distinct CDR3 sequences, roughly 40% of them singletons. Study-level findings and limits: Above-expected tissue-blood divergence occurred in all gliomas, most in low-grade ones.

This clonotype was counted at least ten times. Its antigen is not known. V shed 5 bases, J shed 4 bases, and the junction held 3 bases outside the gene matches. This CDR3 comprises 14 residues. CDR1 and CDR2 (germline): ENHRY, SYGVKD. The TCR comes from a human donor with low-grade glioma or glioblastoma, undergoing nonglioma brain surgery, or in good health (not recorded which). The sequenced material came from glioma tissue, nonneoplastic brain tissue, or PBMCs (not recorded which). The rearrangement uses TRBV10-3 and TRBJ2-3, with TRBD1 identical over 10 bases. CDR3 amino acids: CAISRGTGADTQYF. CDR3 coding DNA: TGTGCCATCAGTCGAGGGACAGGGGCAGATACGCAGTATTTT.